The present entry profiles one T cell receptor beta chain with its context. It has no known antigen specificity. No base qualities exist here, and no much larger clone lies one base off it. The library was prepared using the immunoSEQ multiplex PCR assay. For the multiplex PCR, a mixture combining 60 forward primers for TCR Vbeta segments and 13 reverse primers for TCR Jbeta segments was used. A multiplex PCR assay on genomic DNA amplified the CDR3 region of rearranged TCR beta genes. On the Illumina HiSeq System, the amplified TCR beta libraries were sequenced as 87-base-pair reads. As for how the authors treated the data: A later analysis tallied around 87 million unique TCR beta chains across the 660 or so repertoires, and approximately 12 million of those chains were shared by two or more donors. To remove PCR and sequencing errors, raw reads were error-corrected and collapsed into unique sequences using a nearest-neighbor algorithm that merged closely related sequences. CDR3 sequences were aligned to IMGT reference sequences to assign V, D and J gene segments. For a sequence to be retained, at least a six-nucleotide match to both a V gene segment and a J gene segment was required. Rearrangements were classified as productive when the CDR3 lacked stop codons and remained in frame with V and J, and all other rearrangements were classified as non-productive. CDR3 was defined by IMGT convention, running from the second conserved V-encoded cysteine to the conserved J-encoded phenylalanine. The earlier analysis of around 640 of the donors excluded sequences that lacked an unambiguous match to a single V gene segment. An earlier analysis of 500 to 700 of the donors classified V segments as functional when productive rearrangements were above 56.7% and as segregating when the standard deviation between donors was above 5%. To diagnose cytomegalovirus status from the catalog of TCR beta chain sequences, a statistical classification framework was built. A later analysis assigned V and J genes by comparing TCR nucleotide sequences with IMGT/GENE-DB human TR gene sequences. Using the TCRdist pipeline, a later analysis assigned CDR3 sequences along with most-parsimonious VDJ recombination scenarios. In a later analysis, each TCR beta chain was defined by its CDR3 amino acid sequence together with its V-gene family, and reads without a unique V-gene family were excluded. To address suspected cross-contamination and a sequencing artifact, a later analysis removed 550 to 750 highly shared, low-generation-probability nucleotide sequences. For each public chain, a later analysis derived a clonal expansion index from normalized ranks of inferred template counts within each repertoire. In a later analysis, generation probabilities were computed using a VDJ recombination model fitted to out-of-frame rearrangements, and the results were checked against IGoR. Hypergeometric tests were used in a later analysis to score TCR-TCR, TCR-HLA and TCR-CMV co-occurrence, with a repertoire-size bias correction applied to the TCR pairs. A later analysis estimated false discovery rates by permuting HLA or CMV assignments 20 times. In a later analysis, co-occurring TCRs were grouped with DBSCAN, and TCRdist sequence similarity was added when clustering was performed within HLA-allele-positive subsets. Co-occurrence clustering excluded repertoires with fewer than 30,000 or more than 120,000 public chains, plus five with anomalous nucleotide sharing. Drawn from immuneACCESS, this table holds only the in-frame rearrangements with V and J called that TCRdb kept. Clones are partly lost; checked studies trace under half to an unresolved V gene and leave the rest unexplained. V, J and clone size are those of that table, while D and trimming were read from the DNA. Across this sample there are approximately 140,000 clones, with around four fifths seen only once. 5.5% to 7.5% of the sample comes from the top ten.

The CDR3, cysteine through phenylalanine, is 15 amino acids long. Only CDR3 DNA is held: 45 bases, read in frame from base 1. V and J lose 0 bases and 4 bases, and a span of 13 bases separates them. In the germline V gene, CDR1 corresponds to SGDLS and CDR2 to YYNGEE. This record comes from a study of cytomegalovirus exposure and HLA in healthy donors (dated by TCRdb to 2017 to 2019). In the study overall: According to an earlier analysis of several hundred of the donors, some 180 million T cells yielded 90 million to 140 million unique TCR beta sequences and more than 250 Gb of sequence data. A later analysis re-examined previously published TCR beta repertoires from roughly 720 donors and added high-resolution HLA genotyping to investigate patterns of TCR occurrence. In the later analysis, no new phenotypic data were used to find candidate immune exposures; instead, reliance was placed on TCR beta sequences and their occurrence across donors. Alongside the repertoire data, information on donor age, sex, ethnicity and CMV serostatus was compiled. A separate validation cohort of roughly 110 different subjects was used in addition to the roughly 720-subject first cohort. The study used immunosequencing to profile the T cell repertoires of approximately 630 subjects and linked those repertoires to cytomegalovirus serostatus. Four to six DR-DQ haplotypes were handled as single units for association and clustering, since linkage in the cohort was strong. A later genetic analysis used genome-wide SNP genotypes for about 65% of the roughly 670 donors, treating that subset as a discovery cohort. The study combined high-throughput TCR immunosequencing, statistical association of individual TCRs with disease status, and machine learning to predict cytomegalovirus infection status. The study aimed to test whether cataloging public T cell receptors could reveal signatures of past pathogen exposure. Of the 350 to 450 genotyped donors, more than 75% were placed in the genetic ancestry cluster associated with self-reported Caucasian donors. In an earlier analysis of 500 to 650 of the donors, high-throughput TCR beta sequencing was used to judge whether each TCR beta V gene segment behaved as functional or pseudogenic. Every discovery cohort repertoire had been produced on one sequencing platform. Class I and class II HLA loci were covered by the typing at four-digit resolution. Typing coverage differed by locus: A, B, C, DRB1 and DQB1 were typed in roughly 620-640 donors, DQA1 in 500 to 550, DPA1 in 600 to 610, and DPB1 in just under 490. An early release that covered several hundred HLA-typed donors contained about 300 gigabases of sequencing data and 70 million to 100 million unique TCR sequences. Across 398 genotyped donors of the cohort, an average of approximately 240,000 unique TCR beta nucleotide sequences per donor were sequenced, and roughly a sixth of those sequences were non-productive.

The investigation overall reported the following: A later analysis found that TCR association rates varied across HLA loci, with DRB1 alleles showing the most associated TCRs and HLA-C alleles the fewest. In both the original and validation cohorts, the classifier was reported to diagnose cytomegalovirus status with high specificity and sensitivity. A cluster of highly shared sequence variants was judged likely to be a technical artifact of the sequencing pipeline. A few of the identified cytomegalovirus-associated TCR beta chains were confirmed in vitro to be specific for cytomegalovirus antigens. In a later analysis, HLA-associated TCR beta chains showed more clonal expansion and lower generation probabilities than non-associated chains that were equally common. The cohort was sequenced for TCR beta chains only, and without alpha or paired-chain data the features that could be detected were limited. When HLA alleles, especially DR and DQ, strongly co-occurred, attributing TCR associations to individual alleles was difficult. Across donors, most TCR sequences were observed very rarely, whereas some public TCRs were present in many individuals. Some IMGT-functional V segments, including TRBV6-2 and TRBV6-3, could not be distinguished by the 87-base-pair reads and were therefore excluded. According to the authors, the approach could potentially be generalized to other disease states and immunological phenotypes. Roughly uniform sequencing depth across donors was assumed in presence/absence analyses, although this assumption may not hold. A later genetic analysis reported fewer N-insertions in productive TCRs among donors in an Asian-associated ancestry cluster than the roughly 620-donor mean. A later analysis found that most CMV-associated TCR beta chains appeared HLA-restricted, with HLA associations seemingly driven largely by CMV exposure. A total of roughly 160 TCR beta chains were listed by the study as associated with cytomegalovirus. Because counts were too low, more than 15 rarely observed V segments, including chromosome 9 orphons, were left out of the earlier analysis of 500 to 650 of the donors. An association between a missense DCLRE1C variant and V-gene and J-gene trimming of TCR beta chains was found in a later genetic analysis and replicated in an independent cohort. A further reported finding was that TCR beta sequences accurately predicted the HLA-A and HLA-B alleles for most subjects in the first cohort. A later analysis reported that several top co-occurrence clusters appeared linked to parvovirus B19, influenza, CMV and Epstein-Barr virus. Immune exposure information for the cohort was limited to CMV serostatus. Because HLA typing was missing for some donors at each locus, association tests included only the typed subset. A later analysis associated some 17,000 TCR beta sequences with specific HLA alleles at a false discovery rate of 0.05. In an earlier analysis of more than 450 of the donors, most TCR beta V segments were observed in productive rearrangements about 87% or about 30% of the time, broadly matching IMGT annotations. Linkage disequilibrium might explain the correlated functional status among segregating V segments, but an unknown experimental factor could not be excluded.

The cohort consisted of 600 or so healthy bone marrow donors. At the time of sampling, every cohort member was nominally healthy, though immune exposures that went unrecorded were likely present. The donor tested CMV seropositive and was one of the 289 seropositive cohort members. A peripheral blood sample was collected from each donor, and TCR beta sequencing was performed on peripheral blood mononuclear cells. Genomic DNA extraction from the blood cell samples was performed with the Qiagen DNeasy Blood Extraction Kit. Sequencing was done on a sample of PBMCs. This sequence was found in a woman in her thirties or forties in good health and CMV-seropositive. In this chain, TRBV9 is recombined with TRBJ2-5, with a weak D call of TRBD1 (6 bases match). CDR3 sequence: CASSVVGGVGETQYF. The sequenced DNA: TGTGCCAGCAGCGTAGTAGGGGGAGTTGGAGAGACCCAGTACTTC.